This TCR beta chain derives from a study of identical twins. Trimming removed 6 bases from V and 2 bases from J, with 13 bases in between. The CDR3 has 14 residues. CDR1 and CDR2 (germline): MNHNS, SASEGT. In TCRdb, the 5' RACE reads were re-called with MiXCR into one record per CDR3 protein. This sample yields a few hundred thousand distinct CDR3 sequences, of which 20% to 25% are seen a single time; 2.9% belongs to the top ten. The same sample was also used in a study of T cells expressing NK-cell markers.

This receptor was taken from a woman under 30 in good health. The sequenced material came from CD4+ T cells sorted from blood. The chain links TRBV6-1 to TRBJ2-5; D is undetermined. DNA of the CDR3: TGTGCCAGCAGAAGGAGCGTGTTGCAAGAGACCCAGTACTTC. This sequence encodes CASRRSVLQETQYF.